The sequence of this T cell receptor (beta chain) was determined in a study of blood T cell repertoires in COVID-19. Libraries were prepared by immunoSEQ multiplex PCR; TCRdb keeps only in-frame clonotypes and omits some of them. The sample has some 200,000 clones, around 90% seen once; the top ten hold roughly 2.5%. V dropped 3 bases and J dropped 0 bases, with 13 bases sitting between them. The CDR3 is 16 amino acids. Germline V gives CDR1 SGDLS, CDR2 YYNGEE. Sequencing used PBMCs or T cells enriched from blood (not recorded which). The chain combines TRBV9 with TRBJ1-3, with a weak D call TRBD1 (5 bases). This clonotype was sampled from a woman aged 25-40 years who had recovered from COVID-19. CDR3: CASSASTVNSGNTIYF. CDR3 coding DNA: TGTGCCAGCAGCGCCTCGACAGTGAACTCTGGAAACACCATATATTTT.